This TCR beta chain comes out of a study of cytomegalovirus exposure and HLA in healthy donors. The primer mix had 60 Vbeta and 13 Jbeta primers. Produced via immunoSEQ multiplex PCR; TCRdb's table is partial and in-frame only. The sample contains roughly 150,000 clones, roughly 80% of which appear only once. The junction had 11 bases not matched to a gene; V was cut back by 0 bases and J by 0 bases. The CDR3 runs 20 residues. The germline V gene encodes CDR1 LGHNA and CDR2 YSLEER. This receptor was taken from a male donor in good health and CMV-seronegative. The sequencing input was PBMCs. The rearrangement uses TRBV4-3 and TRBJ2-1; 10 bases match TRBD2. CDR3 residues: CASSQDPRGAGGPSYNEQFF. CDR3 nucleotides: TGCGCCAGCAGCCAAGACCCTCGGGGAGCGGGGGGGCCCTCCTACAATGAGCAGTTCTTC.